The 3 T cell receptor beta chains given below trace back to one sample, sequenced in a study of blood T cells in healthy people across ages. A sample-barcoded 5' primer and a J-beta primer mix were used in a second PCR of roughly 6 to 11 cycles. Via MiXCR, TCRdb re-called the 5' RACE reads, giving one row per CDR3 protein. The sample contains 650,000 to 1,000,000 distinct CDR3 sequences, about 34% of which appear only once. The sequenced sample consisted of blood. Every receptor here comes from a man between 18 and 35 years old in good health.

This clonotype has a handful of counts. The rearrangement joins TRBV20-1 to TRBJ2-5, with a tentative D call TRBD1 (5 bases). Trimming pared 6 bases from V and 2 bases from J, leaving 16 bases between. The CDR3 covers 14 residues. The germline CDR1 and CDR2 sequences are DFQATT and SNEGSKA (reference sequence). In nucleotides, the CDR3 is TGCAGTGCCAACCCCGTGCAGGGTCAAGAGACCCAGTACTTC. Amino acid sequence: CSANPVQGQETQYF.

The genes are TRBV20-1 and TRBJ2-7, with D unclear. The J call may be wrong; the DNA end is better matched by TRBJ2-5. CDR1 and CDR2 from the germline V gene are DFQATT and SNEGSKA (reference sequence). The CDR3 sequence is 12 residues long. This CDR3 reads CSATLSGETQYF. The CDR3 DNA is TGCAGTGCCACCCTGTCGGGAGAGACCCAGTACTTC.

The chain carries TRBV6-6 and TRBJ2-2, with unresolved D. The CDR3 contains 14 residues. V was pared by 2 bases and J by 1 base, with 5 bases between. Germline CDR1 MNHNY, CDR2 SVGAGI (reference sequence). In DNA, the CDR3 is TGTGCCAGCAGTTACCCGCGGAACACCGGGGAGCTGTTTTTT. Translation: CASSYPRNTGELFF.